The 21 T cell receptor beta chains presented below share a single source sample, sequenced in a study of blood T cell repertoires in COVID-19. The protocol was immunoSEQ multiplex PCR, while the TCRdb copy is restricted to in-frame clones and leaves out a portion. The profile shows hundreds of thousands of clones, around 85% of them singletons. Material: PBMCs or T cells enriched from blood (not recorded which). The receptors here all came from a woman aged 35 to 49 who had recovered from COVID-19.

This chain uses TRBV9 with TRBJ1-4, with 7 bases matching TRBD1. Germline V lookup: CDR1 SGDLS, CDR2 YYNGEE. CDR3 size: 16 residues. After removal of 2 bases from V and 3 bases from J, the junction contained 7 bases not matched to a gene. The CDR3, as DNA: TGTGCCAGCAGCGTGGGGGACAGAATCGCTAATGAAAAACTGTTTTTT. As protein: CASSVGDRIANEKLFF. Complete variable domain (other parts from reference TRBV9 and TRBJ1-4): DSGVTQTPKHLITATGQRVTLRCSPRSGDLSVYWYQQSLDQGLQFLIQYYNGEERAKGNILERFSAQQFPDLHSELNLSSLELGDSALYFCASSVGDRIANEKLFFGSGTQLSVL.

V gene TRBV5-1 combines with J gene TRBJ2-1; the D gene is possibly TRBD2 (5 bases). Trimming pared 2 bases from V and 8 bases from J, leaving 17 bases between. The CDR3 consists of 15 residues. Looked up from germline, CDR1 is SGHRS and CDR2 is YFSETQ. The CDR3 spells CASSFNARVGDEQFF. CDR3 nucleotides: TGCGCCAGCAGCTTTAATGCGCGGGTGGGTGATGAGCAGTTCTTC.

V gene TRBV7-6 combines with J gene TRBJ2-7; weak D call: TRBD1 (6 bases). Germline V gene data show CDR1 as SGHVS and CDR2 as FNYEAQ. Trimming stripped 3 bases from V and 1 base from J, with 13 bases between. The CDR3 consists of 15 residues. In nucleotides, the CDR3 is TGTGCCAGCAGCTTTCGACAGGAAACATCCTACGAGCAGTACTTC. Amino acid sequence: CASSFRQETSYEQYF.

This clone was seen once. The chain is built from TRBV12-3 or TRBV12-4 and TRBJ1-4; TRBD1 matches 7 bases. The V and J ends lost 5 bases and 10 bases, in that order; junction bases with no gene match: 7. The CDR3 loop spans 13 amino acids. The CDR3 protein is CASSPRDSGKLFF. CDR3 DNA sequence: TGTGCCAGCAGTCCCCGGGACAGCGGAAAACTGTTTTTT.

V and J are TRBV29-1 and TRBJ2-1; TRBD2 matches at 10 bases. Germline CDR1 is SQVTM and CDR2 is ANQGSEA. The CDR3 totals 15 residues. The junction had 6 bases not matched to a gene; V was cut back by 3 bases and J by 4 bases. In DNA, the CDR3 is TGCAGCGTTGAGTTTGCTAGCGGGGGTTACAATGAGCAGTTCTTC. Encoded protein: CSVEFASGGYNEQFF.

The chain links TRBV3-1 (or the pseudogene TRBV3-2) to TRBJ2-1, with 8 bases aligning to TRBD1. V dropped 2 bases and J dropped 8; count of bases not matched to a gene: 11. The CDR3 has 16 residues. Germline CDR1 reads LGHDT; CDR2 reads YNNKEL (reference sequence). CDR3 DNA sequence: TGTGCCAGCAGCCAATTTGCCGGCAGGGGGCTCGATGAGCAGTTCTTC. This translates into CASSQFAGRGLDEQFF.

The chain has TRBV27 and TRBJ1-2; TRBD1 agrees at 7 bases. CDR3 length equals 14 residues. After removal of 5 bases from V and 2 bases from J, the junction contained 5 bases not matched to a gene. Germline CDR1 and CDR2: MNHEY and SMNVEV (reference sequence). Written as DNA, the CDR3 is TGTGCCAGCAGTAACAGGGGACCCAACTATGGCTACACCTTC. It encodes CASSNRGPNYGYTF.

The chain couples TRBV28 to TRBJ2-3, with TRBD2 identical over 7 bases. The germline CDR1 and CDR2 sequences are MDHEN and SYDVKM. The junction had 12 bases not matched to a gene; V was cut back by 2 bases and J by 4 bases. The CDR3 is 17 residues long. CDR3 residues: CASSLTWGRARADTQYF. The CDR3 DNA reads as TGTGCCAGCAGTTTAACATGGGGGAGGGCCAGGGCAGATACGCAGTATTTT.

This clone was seen once. This chain joins TRBV7-2 and TRBJ2-1, with a tentative D call TRBD1 (5 bases). Germline V lookup: CDR1 SGHTA, CDR2 FQGNSA. Trimming pared 2 bases from V and 7 bases from J, leaving 15 bases between. The CDR3 runs 15 residues. CDR3 DNA sequence: TGTGCCAGCAGCTTAAGGCAGGGTTTAGGGAATGAGCAGTTCTTC. Protein product: CASSLRQGLGNEQFF.

The rearrangement joins TRBV27 to TRBJ1-4, with D unclear. The CDR3 is 14 residues long. CDR1 is MNHEY, CDR2 SMNVEV, per germline (reference sequence). Trimming cost V 8 bases and J 6 bases, with 16 bases left between them. In DNA form, the CDR3 reads TGTGCCAGCCCGCCGGGTAGGAGGGATGAAAAACTGTTTTTT. Translation: CASPPGRRDEKLFF.

The genes are TRBV5-6 and TRBJ2-7; possible D gene TRBD1, 6 bases. The CDR3 totals 13 residues. V lost 3 bases, J lost 2 bases, and 9 bases lay in between. The germline V gene encodes CDR1 SGHDT and CDR2 YYEEEE. The CDR3 DNA reads as TGTGCCAGCAGCTCCCGACAGGCCTACGAGCAGTACTTC. This translates into CASSSRQAYEQYF.

J is TRBJ2-7 and V is TRBV18, with 8 bases that match TRBD2. Germline V gene lookup returns CDR1 KGHSH and CDR2 LQKENI. The CDR3 covers 15 residues. J was trimmed by 2 bases and V by 0 bases; bases with no gene match: 3. The CDR3 region has the DNA TGTGCCAGCTCACCACCGGGACTAGGGGCCTACGAGCAGTACTTC. It encodes CASSPPGLGAYEQYF.

The chain joins TRBV5-1 to TRBJ2-7, with D tentatively TRBD1 (6 bases). The V end lost 1 base, the J end lost 0 bases, and 8 bases lay between the germline ends. Germline loops: CDR1 SGHRS, CDR2 YFSETQ. CDR3 length: 14 residues. CDR3 region: CASSLTGSSYEQYF. As DNA, the CDR3 is TGCGCCAGCAGCTTGACAGGGAGCTCCTACGAGCAGTACTTC.

The V call is TRBV28, the J call TRBJ2-7; the match to TRBD1 covers 10 bases. Germline V gene data show CDR1 as MDHEN and CDR2 as SYDVKM. Trimming took 3 bases from V and 2 from J; bases not matched to a gene: 4. The CDR3 is made up of 15 amino acids. The CDR3 bases are TGTGCCAGCAGTTTTTCGACAGGGGGCCCCTACGAGCAGTACTTC. It specifies CASSFSTGGPYEQYF.

This chain joins TRBV15 and TRBJ1-4, with 7 bases aligning to TRBD1. Germline CDR1 and CDR2: LNHNV and YYDKDF (reference sequence). This CDR3 is 17 amino acids long. Losses at the gene ends were 1 base for V and 5 bases for J; bases not matched to a gene: 10. The CDR3 sequence is CATSRAGRDSANEKLFF. The CDR3 DNA is TGTGCCACCAGCAGAGCCGGTCGGGACAGCGCGAATGAAAAACTGTTTTTT.

This chain joins TRBV18 and TRBJ2-7; 10 positions agree with TRBD1. Germline assignment: CDR1 KGHSH and CDR2 LQKENI. The CDR3 has 18 amino acids. V dropped 5 bases and J dropped 5; count of bases not matched to a gene: 18. This CDR3 is CASSDLPTYGTGVNEQYF. The CDR3, as DNA: TGTGCCAGCTCAGATCTCCCCACCTATGGGACAGGGGTGAACGAGCAGTACTTC.

The gene calls are TRBV5-1 and TRBJ2-2, with D perhaps TRBD2 (5 bases). V lost 6 bases and J lost 7, with 10 bases in between. Germline V gene lookup returns CDR1 SGHRS and CDR2 YFSETQ. The CDR3 loop spans 12 amino acids. This CDR3 reads CASMEAVGELFF. The CDR3 DNA sequence: TGCGCCAGCATGGAGGCCGTCGGGGAGCTGTTTTTT.

The chain is built from TRBV19 and TRBJ2-1; 9 bases map to TRBD1. This CDR3 spans 16 amino acids. V gave up 5 bases and J gave up 1 base; unmatched junction bases: 6. Per the germline V gene, CDR1 is LNHDA and CDR2 is SQIVND (reference sequence). CDR3 sequence: CASSPAGTGSYNEQFF. CDR3 nucleotide sequence: TGTGCCAGTAGTCCGGCCGGGACAGGGTCCTACAATGAGCAGTTCTTC. Together with reference TRBV19 and TRBJ2-1, the CDR3 gives the full variable domain: DGGITQSPKYLFRKEGQNVTLSCEQNLNHDAMYWYRQDPGQGLRLIYYSQIVNDFQKGDIAEGYSVSREKKESFPLTVTSAQKNPTAFYLCASSPAGTGSYNEQFFGPGTRLTVL.

The chain is built from TRBV30 and TRBJ2-1, with 7 nucleotides matching TRBD1. Trimming took 3 bases from V and 2 from J; bases not matched to a gene: 4. The germline V gene has CDR1 GTSNPN and CDR2 SVGIG (reference sequence). CDR3 length: 14 residues. The CDR3 sequence: CAWRRGQPYNEQFF. CDR3 nucleotides: TGTGCCTGGAGGAGGGGGCAACCCTACAATGAGCAGTTCTTC.

With respect to this clone: At one end the junction does not follow the germline gene, possibly because of a read error. The chain uses TRBV27 and TRBJ1-2, with D tentatively TRBD1 (5 bases). From germline, CDR1 is MNHEY and CDR2 SMNVEV (reference sequence). CDR3 size: 12 residues. The CDR3 here is CASSSQGYGYTF. The DNA of the CDR3 is TGTGCCAGTAGTTCCCAGGGCTATGGCTACACCTTC.

The chain is built from TRBV5-4 and TRBJ2-7, with 10 bases matching TRBD2. V was clipped by 5 bases and J by 7 bases; unmatched bases: 9. Germline CDR1 SGHNT, CDR2 YYREEE (reference sequence). CDR3 length equals 14 residues. CDR3 DNA: TGTGCCAGCAGTCTAGCGGGAGCCTTAGAGGAGCAGTACTTC. Protein: CASSLAGALEEQYF.